What follows is one T cell receptor (beta chain) and its context. Its specificity is unknown. The sample comes from a study of regulatory T cells. Findings and caveats of the study: In CD3G-deficient patients, conventional CD4+ T cells were enriched for hydrophobic CDR3 residues at positions 6 and 7.

At testing, patients were 2 to 39 years old, with reduced naive and increased memory T-cell proportions. Amplification used 52 TRBV primers and 13 TRBJ primers. The repertoire was sequenced with immunoSEQ multiplex PCR; TCRdb's copy has only in-frame clones and lacks some. The table lists around 29,000 clones, about 90% of them singletons, with 1.5% to 1.8% in the top ten. The germline V gene has CDR1 SEHNR and CDR2 FQNEAQ (reference sequence). This CDR3 contains 14 residues. Trimming left V 1 base short and J 0 bases short, with 5 bases between. The material sequenced was conventional CD4+ T cells sorted from blood. This TCR came from a young adult with CD3G deficiency. The chain carries TRBV7-9 and TRBJ2-3; no definite D call. The CDR3 nucleotides are TGTGCCAGCAGCTTAGTTACTAGCACAGATACGCAGTATTTT. Translation: CASSLVTSTDTQYF.